The next 16 T cell receptor beta chains were all read from a single sample in a study of T-cell reconstitution after alpha-beta-depleted transplantation in children. Preparation of the TCRbeta library used unique molecular identifiers. TCRdb ran MiXCR on the PCR reads and lists one entry per CDR3 protein. The sample has around 500,000 distinct CDR3 sequences, 9.5% to 15% seen once; the top ten hold around 5.8%. This specimen consisted of PBMCs from the stem cell graft donor, obtained from the stem cell graft. Receptor source: a human donor who donated a stem cell graft to a child with combined immunodeficiency.

In this sample, this clonotype turned up many times. The rearrangement links TRBV12-3 or TRBV12-4 to TRBJ2-5; D is perhaps TRBD1 (7 bases). The CDR3 spans 14 residues. Trimming removed 5 bases from V and 4 bases from J, with 14 bases in between. The CDR3 region is CASSRGTDLETQYF. CDR3 DNA: TGTGCCAGCAGTCGGGGGACAGACCTAGAGACCCAGTACTTC.

In its sample, this clonotype was seen many times. The chain uses TRBV5-1 and TRBJ2-3; 7 positions match TRBD1. Germline V CDR1 and CDR2: SGHRS, YFSETQ. V lost 0 bases to trimming and J lost 1 base; unmatched junction nucleotides: 5. The CDR3 loop spans 16 amino acids. As DNA, the CDR3 is TGCGCCAGCAGCTTGGCGCTTGGGACAGGCACAGATACGCAGTATTTT. Its translation: CASSLALGTGTDTQYF.

V gene TRBV5-6 combines with J gene TRBJ2-5, with TRBD2 as a possible D gene (7 bases). Deletions cut 0 bases from V and 5 bases from J, with 11 bases between. Germline loops: CDR1 SGHDT, CDR2 YYEEEE. The CDR3 spans 14 residues. The CDR3 region is CASSLEGGRETQYF. CDR3 DNA sequence: TGTGCCAGCAGCTTGGAGGGGGGGCGGGAGACCCAGTACTTC.

The chain uses TRBV7-2 and TRBJ2-7; maybe TRBD2 (6 bases). The CDR3 is 15 residues long. Looked up from germline, CDR1 is SGHTA and CDR2 is FQGNSA. V lost 3 bases and J 2 bases, leaving 14 bases between the germline ends. The CDR3 spells CASSFARGNPYEQYF. Written as DNA, the CDR3 is TGTGCCAGCAGCTTTGCTCGGGGGAACCCCTACGAGCAGTACTTC.

This clonotype came up a few times. This rearrangement joins TRBV6-5 to TRBJ2-3, with unresolved D. Germline-derived CDR1 and CDR2 are MNHEY and SVGAGI. This CDR3 is 14 amino acids long. With 0 bases removed from V and 3 bases from J, the gap between germline ends came to 7 bases. CDR3 residues: CASSYSPETDTQYF. DNA of the CDR3: TGTGCCAGCAGTTACTCCCCGGAGACAGATACGCAGTATTTT.

The V call is TRBV24-1, the J call TRBJ2-3, with 10 bases that match TRBD2. Losses at the gene ends were 6 bases for V and 2 bases for J; bases not matched to a gene: 7. Germline CDR1 KGHDR, CDR2 SFDVKD. The CDR3 length is 16 residues. In nucleotides, the CDR3 is TGTGCCACCAGTCCGAAACTAGCGGGGATCACAGATACGCAGTATTTT. This sequence encodes CATSPKLAGITDTQYF.

Of note for this clonotype: A much larger clonotype is one base distant, so this may be a read error. V usage is TRBV20-1 and J usage is TRBJ2-7, with a tentative D call TRBD2 (5 bases). The germline V gene has CDR1 DFQATT and CDR2 SNEGSKA (reference sequence). The CDR3 loop spans 13 amino acids. The CDR3 coding sequence is TGCAGTGCTCCCTCGTCTAGCTTGCGCGAGCAGCACTTC. Amino acid sequence: CSAPSSSLREQHF.

This clonotype was counted ten times or more. The chain couples TRBV6-1 to TRBJ2-3; no firm D call. The CDR3 covers 12 residues. Per the germline V gene, CDR1 is MNHNS and CDR2 is SASEGT. The CDR3 is CASQRASDTQYF. CDR3 DNA: TGTGCTTCGCAACGAGCCTCCGATACGCAGTATTTT.

Many counts were recorded for this clonotype. This chain links TRBV12-3 or TRBV12-4 with TRBJ1-2, with D unresolved. With 6 bases removed from V and 2 bases from J, the gap between germline ends came to 7 bases. The CDR3 is 12 residues long. The CDR3 bases are TGTGCCAGCAGCCTACAGAACTATGGCTACACCTTC. Encoded protein: CASSLQNYGYTF.

This clonotype has a handful of counts. This sequence joins TRBV4-2 and TRBJ2-2, with a weak D call TRBD2 (5 bases). CDR3 length: 17 residues. Trimming left V 3 bases short and J 1 base short, with 15 bases between. Germline values: CDR1 LGHNA, CDR2 YNFKEQ. CDR3 nucleotides: TGTGCCAGCAGCCAGTATCTCGGAGGCCTGAACACCGGGGAGCTGTTTTTT. Translation: CASSQYLGGLNTGELFF.

The chain links TRBV11-1 to TRBJ2-5; 12 nucleotides agree with TRBD2. CDR1 and CDR2 from the germline V gene are SGHAT and FQDESV (reference sequence). Losses at the gene ends were 1 base for V and 4 bases for J; bases not matched to a gene: 10. CDR3 length: 18 amino acids. CDR3 in amino acids: CASSLDQLLAGGRETQYF. In nucleotides, the CDR3 is TGTGCCAGCAGCTTAGACCAACTCCTAGCGGGAGGGCGAGAGACCCAGTACTTC.

This clonotype was found a few times. The chain has TRBV12-3 or TRBV12-4 and TRBJ1-2, with D perhaps matching TRBD1 (5 bases). The CDR3 length is 15 residues. The V and J ends lost 3 bases and 0 bases respectively, with 11 bases between them. CDR3 DNA: TGTGCCAGCAGTTTTGGCGACAGCCCTAACTATGGCTACACCTTC. Amino acid sequence: CASSFGDSPNYGYTF.

This clonotype occurred many times. The chain has TRBV27 and TRBJ2-1; 12 positions match TRBD1. V shed 5 bases, J shed 9 bases, and the junction held 11 bases outside the gene matches. The CDR3 has 16 residues. Germline V gene data show CDR1 as MNHEY and CDR2 as SMNVEV (reference sequence). The CDR3 DNA sequence: TGTGCCAGCAGTCAGACCCGGGACAGGGGGCCAAGTGAGCAGTTCTTC. Translating gives CASSQTRDRGPSEQFF.

This clonotype was observed a handful of times. V usage is TRBV10-3 and J usage is TRBJ1-2; no clear D. This CDR3 region has 15 residues. Trimming cost V 0 bases and J 7 bases, with 15 bases left between them. Germline values: CDR1 ENHRY, CDR2 SYGVKD. CDR3 region: CAISESSQFRTGYTF. The DNA for the CDR3 is TGTGCCATCAGTGAGTCGAGCCAGTTCCGGACTGGCTACACCTTC.

The rearrangement uses TRBV3-1 and TRBJ1-5, with D possibly being TRBD1 (6 bases). V gave up 0 bases and J gave up 7 bases, with 10 bases separating them. The CDR3 loop spans 14 amino acids. Germline CDR1 LGHDT, CDR2 YNNKEL (reference sequence). The CDR3 DNA reads as TGTGCCAGCAGCCAAGATGGAGGGGGACAGCCCCAGCATTTT. Its translation: CASSQDGGGQPQHF.

The rearrangement joins TRBV6-2 or TRBV6-3 to TRBJ2-7, with D perhaps TRBD1 (5 bases). Germline values: CDR1 MNHEY, CDR2 SVGEGT. The CDR3 covers 15 residues. Deletions cut 0 bases from V and 3 bases from J, with 12 bases between. The CDR3 DNA reads as TGTGCCAGCAGTTACTCGGCAGGGTATGACTACGAGCAGTACTTC. This gives the protein CASSYSAGYDYEQYF.